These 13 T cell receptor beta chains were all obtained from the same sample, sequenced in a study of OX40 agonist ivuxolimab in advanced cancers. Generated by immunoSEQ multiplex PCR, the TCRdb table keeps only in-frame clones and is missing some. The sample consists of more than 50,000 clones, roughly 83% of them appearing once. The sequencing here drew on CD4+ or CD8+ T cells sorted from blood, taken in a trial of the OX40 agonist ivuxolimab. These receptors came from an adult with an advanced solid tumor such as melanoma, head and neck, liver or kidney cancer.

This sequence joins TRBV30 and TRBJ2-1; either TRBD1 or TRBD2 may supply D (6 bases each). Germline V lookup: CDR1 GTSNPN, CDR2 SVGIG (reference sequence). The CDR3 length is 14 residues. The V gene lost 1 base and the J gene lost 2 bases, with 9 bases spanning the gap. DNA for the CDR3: TGTGCCTGGAGTGCCGGGGGCCCCTACAATGAGCAGTTCTTC. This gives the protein CAWSAGGPYNEQFF.

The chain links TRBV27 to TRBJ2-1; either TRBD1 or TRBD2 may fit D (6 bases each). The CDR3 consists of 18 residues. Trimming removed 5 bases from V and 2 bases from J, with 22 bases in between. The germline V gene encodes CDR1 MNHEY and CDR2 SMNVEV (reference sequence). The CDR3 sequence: CASSPASGALGTYNEQFF. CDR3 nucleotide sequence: TGTGCCAGCAGTCCTGCCTCGGGGGCCCTCGGTACCTACAATGAGCAGTTCTTC.

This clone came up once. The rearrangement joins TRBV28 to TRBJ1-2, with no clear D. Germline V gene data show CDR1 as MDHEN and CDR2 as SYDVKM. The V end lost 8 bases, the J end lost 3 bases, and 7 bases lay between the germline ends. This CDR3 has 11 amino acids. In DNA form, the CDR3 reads TGTGCCAGCGGGGTACACTATGGCTACACCTTC. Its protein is CASGVHYGYTF.

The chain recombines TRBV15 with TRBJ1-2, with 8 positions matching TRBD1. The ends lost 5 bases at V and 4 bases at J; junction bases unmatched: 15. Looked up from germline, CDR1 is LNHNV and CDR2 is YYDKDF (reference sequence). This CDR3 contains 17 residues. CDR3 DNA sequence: TGTGCCACCAGCCCTGGACAGGGCAAAGAGAGGATCTATGGCTACACCTTC. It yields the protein CATSPGQGKERIYGYTF.

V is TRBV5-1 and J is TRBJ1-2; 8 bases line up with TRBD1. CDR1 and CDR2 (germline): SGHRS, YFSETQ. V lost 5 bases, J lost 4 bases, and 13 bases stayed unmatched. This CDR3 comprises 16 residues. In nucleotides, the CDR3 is TGCGCCAGCAGTCACAGGGGGACAGACAGTTCCTATGGCTACACCTTC. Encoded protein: CASSHRGTDSSYGYTF.

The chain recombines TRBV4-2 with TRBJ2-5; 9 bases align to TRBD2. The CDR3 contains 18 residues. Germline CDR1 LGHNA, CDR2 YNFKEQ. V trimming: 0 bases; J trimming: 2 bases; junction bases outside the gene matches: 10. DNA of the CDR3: TGTGCCAGCAGCCAAGATCAGCTGGTTGCGGGGGGGCAAGAGACCCAGTACTTC. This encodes CASSQDQLVAGGQETQYF.

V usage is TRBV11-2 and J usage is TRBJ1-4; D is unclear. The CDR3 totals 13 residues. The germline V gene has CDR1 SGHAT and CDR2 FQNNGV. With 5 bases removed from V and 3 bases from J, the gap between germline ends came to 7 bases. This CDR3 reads CASSLPANEKLFF. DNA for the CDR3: TGTGCCAGCAGCCTACCCGCTAATGAAAAACTGTTTTTT.

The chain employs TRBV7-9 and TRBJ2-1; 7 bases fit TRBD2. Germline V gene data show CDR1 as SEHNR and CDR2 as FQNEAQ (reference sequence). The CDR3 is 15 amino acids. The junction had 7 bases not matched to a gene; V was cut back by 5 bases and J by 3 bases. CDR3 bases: TGTGCCAGCAGCCCCCCAGGCGGGGGCTACAATGAGCAGTTCTTC. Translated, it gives CASSPPGGGYNEQFF.

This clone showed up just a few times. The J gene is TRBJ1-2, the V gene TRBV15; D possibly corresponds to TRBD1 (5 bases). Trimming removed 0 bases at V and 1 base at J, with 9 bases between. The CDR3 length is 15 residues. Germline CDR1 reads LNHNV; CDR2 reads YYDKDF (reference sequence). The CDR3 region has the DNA TGTGCCACCAGCAGAGATCAGGGCGGTAACTATGGCTACACCTTC. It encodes CATSRDQGGNYGYTF.

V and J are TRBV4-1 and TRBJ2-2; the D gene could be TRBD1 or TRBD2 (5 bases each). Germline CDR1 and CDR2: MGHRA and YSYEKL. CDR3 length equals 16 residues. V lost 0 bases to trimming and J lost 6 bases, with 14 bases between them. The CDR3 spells CASSQDLGASPGELFF. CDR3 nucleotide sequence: TGCGCCAGCAGCCAAGATCTCGGGGCGAGTCCCGGGGAGCTGTTTTTT.

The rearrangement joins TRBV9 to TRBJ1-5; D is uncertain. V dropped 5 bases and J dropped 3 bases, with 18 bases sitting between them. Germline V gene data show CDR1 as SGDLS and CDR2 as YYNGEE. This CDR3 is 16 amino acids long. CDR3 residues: CASSGGPPAANQPQHF. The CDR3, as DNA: TGTGCCAGCAGTGGTGGACCTCCCGCCGCCAATCAGCCCCAGCATTTT. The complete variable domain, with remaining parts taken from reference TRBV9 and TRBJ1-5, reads DSGVTQTPKHLITATGQRVTLRCSPRSGDLSVYWYQQSLDQGLQFLIQYYNGEERAKGNILERFSAQQFPDLHSELNLSSLELGDSALYFCASSGGPPAANQPQHFGDGTRLSIL.

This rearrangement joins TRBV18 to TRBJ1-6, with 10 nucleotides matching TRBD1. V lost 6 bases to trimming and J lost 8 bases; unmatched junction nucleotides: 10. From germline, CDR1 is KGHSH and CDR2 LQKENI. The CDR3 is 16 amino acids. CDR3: CASSQGQGPADSPLHF. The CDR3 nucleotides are TGTGCCAGCTCTCAGGGACAGGGGCCAGCGGATTCACCCCTCCACTTT.

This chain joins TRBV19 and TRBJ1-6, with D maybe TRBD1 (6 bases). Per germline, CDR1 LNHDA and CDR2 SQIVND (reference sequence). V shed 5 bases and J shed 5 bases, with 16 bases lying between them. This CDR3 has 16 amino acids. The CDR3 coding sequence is TGTGCCAGTAGTTCTACGCAGGGGAAAAATAATTCACCCCTCCACTTT. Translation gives CASSSTQGKNNSPLHF.